This T cell receptor beta chain was documented in a study of blood T cell repertoires in COVID-19. Study overall: The origin of the acute and convalescent COVID-19 samples was the United States, Italy and Spain. The cDNA or gDNA used as material had been derived from T cells, B-cell-depleted T cells, or PBMCs.

Clones were sequenced by immunoSEQ multiplex PCR, and TCRdb holds only the in-frame ones, with some missing. The table lists roughly 250,000 clones, approximately 85% of them singletons, with approximately 0.94% in the top ten. V was pared by 1 base and J by 6 bases, with 1 base of the junction left unmatched. The germline V gene has CDR1 SGHRS and CDR2 YFSETQ. There are 13 residues in the CDR3. The TCR comes from a human donor with COVID-19, enrolled during active disease. The donor label of this sample is uncertain. The chain uses TRBV5-1 and TRBJ2-7; 10 positions agree with TRBD2. Material: peripheral blood. CDR3 sequence reads: CASSLPSGSEQYF. The CDR3 DNA follows: TGCGCCAGCAGCTTGCCTAGCGGGAGCGAGCAGTACTTC.